The present T cell receptor beta chain was sequenced within a study of blood T cells in healthy people across ages. A second about 7 to 11 cycle PCR used barcoded and J-beta primers. TCRdb independently ran MiXCR on the 5' RACE reads; one entry per CDR3 protein. The sample holds some 1.5 million distinct CDR3 sequences, roughly 28% seen once. The CDR3 length is 14 residues. Trimming shortened V by 5 bases and J by 0 bases, and 11 bases separated the two germline ends. The germline V gene has CDR1 SGHTA and CDR2 FQGNSA. At least ten counts were recorded for this clonotype. The V gene is TRBV7-2, the J gene TRBJ2-7, with D tentatively TRBD1 (6 bases). The sequenced sample consisted of blood. This TCR derives from a woman in her 30s in good health. The CDR3 DNA is TGTGCCAGCAGCCTAGGACAGAACTCCTACGAGCAGTACTTC. Translation gives CASSLGQNSYEQYF.